This entry lists 12 T cell receptor beta chains sequenced from one sample in a study of T cell changes during pregnancy in multiple sclerosis. TCRdb's table, derived via immunoSEQ multiplex PCR, lists solely in-frame clones and lacks some. The table records approximately 50,000 clones, around 92% of them present only once. The sequences come from CD4+ T cells from peripheral blood mononuclear cells, collected after pregnancy. All receptors come from a female donor with multiple sclerosis, enrolled in a pregnancy study.

This chain links TRBV7-2 with TRBJ2-5; TRBD1 matches at 9 bases. V lost 3 bases to trimming and J lost 4 bases; unmatched junction nucleotides: 3. The CDR3 is 14 residues long. Germline V gene lookup returns CDR1 SGHTA and CDR2 FQGNSA. The CDR3 region is CASSFTGGRETQYF. The CDR3 nucleotides read TGTGCCAGCAGCTTCACAGGGGGCAGAGAGACCCAGTACTTC. The full variable domain, with the rest looked up from reference TRBV7-2 and TRBJ2-5, is GAGVSQSPSNKVTEKGKDVELRCDPISGHTALYWYRQSLGQGLEFLIYFQGNSAPDKSGLPSDRFSAERTGGSVSTLTIQRTQQEDSAVYLCASSFTGGRETQYFGPGTRLLVL.

The chain is built from TRBV7-2 and TRBJ2-3; possibly TRBD2 for D (6 bases). Germline V lookup: CDR1 SGHTA, CDR2 FQGNSA. V lost 1 base and J lost 6, with 11 bases in between. This CDR3 has 14 residues. The CDR3 DNA follows: TGTGCCAGCAGCTTAGGTGGGGGGTCTGATACGCAGTATTTT. Protein: CASSLGGGSDTQYF.

The V gene is TRBV29-1, the J gene TRBJ1-5, with D perhaps TRBD1 (5 bases). Germline V gene lookup returns CDR1 SQVTM and CDR2 ANQGSEA. The V end lost 8 bases, the J end lost 4 bases, and 27 bases lay between the germline ends. There are 17 residues in the CDR3. CDR3: CSPGGSQGGNGNQPQHF. The DNA of the CDR3 is TGCAGCCCGGGGGGGAGTCAGGGTGGTAACGGGAATCAGCCCCAGCATTTT.

This chain connects TRBV6-1 to TRBJ1-2; D is unresolved. CDR3 length: 15 residues. Germline assignment: CDR1 MNHNS and CDR2 SASEGT. The V and J ends lost 3 bases and 2 bases respectively, with 13 bases between them. CDR3 DNA: TGTGCCAGCAGTGACTACGGGTGGCCGAACTATGGCTACACCTTC. Translating gives CASSDYGWPNYGYTF.

CDR3 coding DNA: TGTGCCAGCCCGAGTAATAGAGGGGGACGAGAGACCCAGTACTTC. Translated: CASPSNRGGRETQYF. The chain couples TRBV2 to TRBJ2-5, with TRBD1 as a possible D gene (6 bases). CDR1 is SNHLY and CDR2 is FYNNEI in the germline V gene. The V end lost 8 bases, the J end lost 4 bases, and 20 bases lay between the germline ends. This CDR3 spans 15 amino acids. Supplemented by reference TRBV2 and TRBJ2-5, the full variable domain reads EPEVTQTPSHQVTQMGQEVILRCVPISNHLYFYWYRQILGQKVEFLVSFYNNEISEKSEIFDDQFSVERPDGSNFTLKIRSTKLEDSAMYFCASPSNRGGRETQYFGPGTRLLVL.

This chain joins TRBV6-5 and TRBJ1-2; TRBD1 matches 9 bases. This CDR3 is built from 13 residues. V gave up 6 bases and J gave up 7 bases; unmatched junction bases: 6. The V gene's germline CDR1 is MNHEY and CDR2 SVGAGI. The CDR3 DNA is TGTGCCAGCAGCCAGGGACAGGGAAGTGGCTACACCTTC. This sequence encodes CASSQGQGSGYTF.

This chain links TRBV29-1 with TRBJ2-7, with 10 bases lining up with TRBD2. This CDR3 has 15 residues. CDR1 and CDR2 (germline): SQVTM, ANQGSEA. Trimming at V came to 5 bases and at J to 6 bases, leaving 13 bases not matched to a gene. CDR3 residues: CSVIRVSSGSREQYF. The CDR3 DNA reads as TGCAGCGTTATACGAGTTTCTAGCGGGAGTCGCGAGCAGTACTTC.

CDR3 nucleotide sequence: TGCAGCGTTGACCCCAGGACACCGTATAGCAATCAGCCCCAGCATTTT. It codes for CSVDPRTPYSNQPQHF. The chain is built from TRBV29-1 and TRBJ1-5; D may be TRBD1 (5 bases). With 3 bases removed from V and 0 bases from J, the gap between germline ends came to 15 bases. The CDR3 contains 16 residues. The germline gives CDR1 SQVTM, CDR2 ANQGSEA.

The CDR3 DNA reads TGTGCCAGCAGTTTATTGGGGGGCTATGGCTACACCTTC. Protein product: CASSLLGGYGYTF. The V and J genes are TRBV28 and TRBJ1-2; D might be TRBD1 (5 bases). Trimming took 1 base from V and 4 from J, leaving 7 bases between them. This CDR3 has 13 amino acids. CDR1 MDHEN and CDR2 SYDVKM come from the germline V gene.

The V call is TRBV5-6, the J call TRBJ2-7; D is possibly TRBD1 (6 bases). The CDR3 loop spans 11 amino acids. CDR1 SGHDT and CDR2 YYEEEE come from the germline V gene. Trimming stripped 4 bases from V and 7 bases from J, with 9 bases between. CDR3 DNA sequence: TGTGCCAGCAGCGGGGGCCGGGAGCAGTACTTC. Translating gives CASSGGREQYF.

V usage is TRBV4-1 and J usage is TRBJ1-5; possibly TRBD1 for D (5 bases). The CDR3 covers 16 residues. Trimming left V 1 base short and J 0 bases short, with 10 bases between. Per germline, CDR1 MGHRA and CDR2 YSYEKL. The CDR3 region has the DNA TGCGCCAGCAGCCAAGTCCCCGGGGGTAGCAATCAGCCCCAGCATTTT. This sequence encodes CASSQVPGGSNQPQHF.

The CDR3 loop is CASSLNSLAGGGEQFF. Here the CDR3 DNA reads TGTGCCAGCAGCTTAAACTCACTAGCGGGAGGCGGAGAGCAGTTCTTC. This chain connects TRBV11-3 to TRBJ2-1, with TRBD2 matching 12 bases. CDR1 and CDR2 (germline): SGHNT, YENEEA. J gave up 10 bases and V 2 bases, and 9 bases lay outside the gene matches. This CDR3 comprises 16 residues. The full variable domain, completed using reference TRBV11-3 and TRBJ2-1, is EAGVVQSPRYKIIEKKQPVAFWCNPISGHNTLYWYLQNLGQGPELLIRYENEEAVDDSQLPKDRFSAERLKGVDSTLKIQPAELGDSAVYLCASSLNSLAGGGEQFFGPGTRLTVL.